Below, one TCR beta chain is given with its context. The entry originates in a study of blood T cell repertoires in COVID-19. Those enrolled, adults aged roughly 18 to 95 years, came from about 24 US areas. Sequencing used immunoSEQ multiplex PCR; TCRdb keeps in-frame clones, though not all of them. This sample has some 330,000 clones, with 80% to 85% found just once. CDR3 length: 17 residues. V lost 2 bases, J lost 3 bases, and 16 bases lay in between. Germline lookup yields CDR1 SEHNR and CDR2 FQNEAQ (reference sequence). The receptor was derived from a woman aged 45-65 years who had recovered from COVID-19. Sequenced sample: PBMCs or T cells enriched from blood (not recorded which). The chain joins TRBV7-9 to TRBJ1-4; D is unclear. The CDR3 sequence is CASSLKSSGKANEKLFF. The CDR3 DNA sequence: TGTGCCAGCAGCTTAAAATCTTCGGGAAAGGCTAATGAAAAACTGTTTTTT.